This TCR beta chain was sequenced in a study of blood T cell repertoires in COVID-19. Study details: COVID-19 samples, acute and convalescent, were from the United States, Italy and Spain. T cells, B-cell-depleted T cells, or PBMCs provided the cDNA or gDNA that served as material.

This CDR3 comprises 15 residues. The V gene's germline CDR1 is SGHDN and CDR2 FVKESK. The ends were cut back, 8 bases at V and 0 bases at J, with 14 bases in the middle. In the original workflow: Quantification of nucleated cells was approximated via reference gene primer amplification. Data came from immunoSEQ multiplex PCR; TCRdb stores just in-frame clones and leaves some out. V and J calls and clone size are given by that table; D and trimming were obtained from the DNA. The table records some 74,000 clones, approximately 80% of them present only once. The rearrangement uses TRBV14 and TRBJ1-3; no reliable D call. This sequence was found in a human donor in a cohort sampled during active COVID-19. What was sequenced was peripheral blood. The chain's CDR3 is CASPVGSGSGNTIYF. In DNA, the CDR3 is TGTGCCAGCCCGGTAGGATCGGGCTCTGGAAACACCATATATTTT.